A single sample gave rise to the 18 T cell receptor beta chains below, sequenced in a study of cytomegalovirus exposure and HLA in healthy donors. Here immunoSEQ multiplex PCR was the method, and the copy in TCRdb shows in-frame clones only, minus some. The data show more than 80,000 clones, with about 96% seen just once and about 1.3% held by the top ten. The sample was PBMCs. Receptors originate from a woman younger than 35 in good health and CMV-seronegative.

This clone was observed once. The V call is TRBV6-5, the J call TRBJ2-7, with a possible D match to TRBD2 (5 bases). Germline values: CDR1 MNHEY, CDR2 SVGAGI. There are 13 residues in the CDR3. Trimming shortened V by 2 bases and J by 6 bases, and 11 bases separated the two germline ends. DNA of the CDR3: TGTGCCAGCAGTTACCCCCTTGAGGGCGAGCAGTACTTC. Translated, it gives CASSYPLEGEQYF.

The gene calls are TRBV7-2 and TRBJ2-2, with TRBD2 as a possible D gene (6 bases). V was shortened by 2 bases and J by 7 bases, with 17 bases between the two germline ends. The CDR3 consists of 16 residues. Germline CDR1 is SGHTA and CDR2 is FQGNSA. As DNA, the CDR3 is TGTGCCAGCAGCTTATTCTTTTCGCGGGACGGCGGGGAGCTGTTTTTT. It translates to CASSLFFSRDGGELFF.

The J gene is TRBJ2-2, the V gene TRBV15, with 9 bases aligning to TRBD1. The CDR3 length is 21 residues. V gave up 0 bases and J gave up 5 bases; unmatched junction bases: 19. CDR1 is LNHNV and CDR2 is YYDKDF in the germline V gene (reference sequence). The CDR3 sequence is CATSRERTGAGLVFHTGELFF. The CDR3 bases are TGTGCCACCAGCAGAGAAAGGACAGGGGCTGGGCTAGTCTTTCATACCGGGGAGCTGTTTTTT.

The chain carries TRBV6-1 and TRBJ2-5; TRBD1 agrees at 8 bases. The ends lost 7 bases at V and 2 bases at J; junction bases unmatched: 6. The CDR3 runs 14 residues. The germline CDR1 and CDR2 sequences are MNHNS and SASEGT. The CDR3: CASIGTGGQETQYF. CDR3 nucleotide sequence: TGTGCCAGCATAGGAACAGGGGGTCAAGAGACCCAGTACTTC.

This clone occurred once. Written as DNA, the CDR3 is TGTGCCAGCAGCCCACGGGGACTAGCGGAGGGCGAGCAGTACTTC. Protein product: CASSPRGLAEGEQYF. This chain joins TRBV7-9 and TRBJ2-7; TRBD2 agrees at 11 bases. The V gene end was trimmed by 5 bases and the J gene end by 6 bases; junction bases not matched to a gene: 9. This CDR3 has 15 residues. The germline CDR1 and CDR2 sequences are SEHNR and FQNEAQ (reference sequence).

This chain uses TRBV18 with TRBJ2-7, with D perhaps TRBD2 (5 bases). This CDR3 comprises 15 residues. The ends were cut back, 2 bases at V and 2 bases at J, with 13 bases in the middle. The germline CDR1 and CDR2 sequences are KGHSH and LQKENI. The CDR3: CASSPVHPGTYEQYF. DNA of the CDR3: TGTGCCAGCTCACCAGTACATCCGGGAACCTACGAGCAGTACTTC.

The chain combines TRBV5-1 with TRBJ2-7; a weak D match, TRBD1 (5 bases). This CDR3 region has 18 residues. CDR1 is SGHRS and CDR2 is YFSETQ in the germline V gene. V was clipped by 5 bases and J by 0 bases, with 24 bases between them. DNA for the CDR3: TGCGCCAGCAGGGTAGGGGCCAAACCGATTGGGTTCTCCTACGAGCAGTACTTC. Protein sequence: CASRVGAKPIGFSYEQYF. Drawing the rest from reference TRBV5-1 and TRBJ2-7, the complete variable domain is KAGVTQTPRYLIKTRGQQVTLSCSPISGHRSVSWYQQTPGQGLQFLFEYFSETQRNKGNFPGRFSGRQFSNSRSEMNVSTLELGDSALYLCASRVGAKPIGFSYEQYFGPGTRLTVT.

CDR3 DNA: TGTGCCAGCAGCGTTTTGACTAGCGGCTACAATGAGCAGTTCTTC. Protein product: CASSVLTSGYNEQFF. The chain is built from TRBV9 and TRBJ2-1; 9 bases are a match to TRBD2. The CDR3 loop spans 15 amino acids. The V gene end was trimmed by 2 bases and the J gene end by 3 bases; junction bases not matched to a gene: 3. Germline V CDR1 and CDR2: SGDLS, YYNGEE.

The V and J genes are TRBV5-1 and TRBJ2-5, with TRBD2 identical over 7 bases. J was trimmed by 1 base and V by 2 bases; bases with no gene match: 8. The CDR3 extends over 16 amino acids. Germline V gives CDR1 SGHRS, CDR2 YFSETQ. The CDR3 DNA is TGCGCCAGCAGCTTCGTGAGGGGAGGGATCCAAGAGACCCAGTACTTC. It translates to CASSFVRGGIQETQYF. Looking up the rest from reference TRBV5-1 and TRBJ2-5 gives the full variable domain: KAGVTQTPRYLIKTRGQQVTLSCSPISGHRSVSWYQQTPGQGLQFLFEYFSETQRNKGNFPGRFSGRQFSNSRSEMNVSTLELGDSALYLCASSFVRGGIQETQYFGPGTRLLVL.

The chain recombines TRBV18 with TRBJ2-5; perhaps TRBD1 as D (5 bases). This CDR3 has 16 residues. Trimming took 1 base from V and 1 from J, leaving 13 bases between them. Germline CDR1 KGHSH, CDR2 LQKENI. CDR3 nucleotide sequence: TGTGCCAGCTCACCACAGCAGGGATCAGGCCAAGAGACCCAGTACTTC. This translates into CASSPQQGSGQETQYF.

V gene TRBV5-1 combines with J gene TRBJ1-2; no clear D. CDR3 length: 11 amino acids. Germline values: CDR1 SGHRS, CDR2 YFSETQ. V lost 3 bases and J lost 7, with 7 bases in between. CDR3 bases: TGCGCCAGCAGCTCCCCCCGTGGCTACACCTTC. Its translation: CASSSPRGYTF. Full variable domain (missing parts from reference TRBV5-1 and TRBJ1-2): KAGVTQTPRYLIKTRGQQVTLSCSPISGHRSVSWYQQTPGQGLQFLFEYFSETQRNKGNFPGRFSGRQFSNSRSEMNVSTLELGDSALYLCASSSPRGYTFGSGTRLTVV.

The chain recombines TRBV7-2 with TRBJ1-1, with D uncertain. The germline CDR1 and CDR2 sequences are SGHTA and FQGNSA. This CDR3 has 14 amino acids. V was cut by 6 bases and J by 0 bases, with 11 bases left in between. CDR3 residues: CASSLTRMNTEAFF. DNA for the CDR3: TGTGCCAGCAGTCTGACACGTATGAACACTGAAGCTTTCTTT.

The V call is TRBV11-2, the J call TRBJ2-3, with 10 bases identical to TRBD2. Looked up from germline, CDR1 is SGHAT and CDR2 is FQNNGV. The CDR3 is 18 amino acids. The ends lost 1 base at V and 9 bases at J; junction bases unmatched: 16. The CDR3 DNA reads TGTGCCAGCAGCTTAGTGGTCCCGCTAGCGGGAGAGAGTACGACGCAGTATTTT. This sequence encodes CASSLVVPLAGESTTQYF.

The V call is TRBV19, the J call TRBJ1-2, with a tentative D call TRBD1 (5 bases). Germline loops: CDR1 LNHDA, CDR2 SQIVND (reference sequence). The CDR3 is 15 amino acids. Deletions cut 6 bases from V and 5 bases from J, with 19 bases between. The CDR3 is CASRTSGEGTYGYTF. The CDR3 nucleotides read TGTGCCAGTAGAACCTCCGGAGAAGGGACTTATGGCTACACCTTC.

The table lists this clone with a count of one. This chain connects TRBV21-1 to TRBJ2-1; the table's D call TRBD1 went unverified against the DNA. TRBV21-1 constitutes a pseudogene. The CDR3 contains 17 residues. The CDR3 loop is CASSTNRKTGATGEQFF. The DNA of the CDR3 is TGTGCCAGCAGCACAAACCGTAAGACAGGGGCCACGGGTGAGCAGTTCTTC.

The chain combines TRBV19 with TRBJ2-1, with TRBD2 matching over 13 bases. J gave up 7 bases and V 11 bases, and 11 bases lay outside the gene matches. The germline gives CDR1 LNHDA, CDR2 SQIVND (reference sequence). The CDR3 length is 15 residues. The CDR3 loop reads CAVSWTSGRTNEQFF. CDR3 nucleotides: TGTGCCGTCAGTTGGACTAGCGGGAGAACTAATGAGCAGTTCTTC.

This chain joins TRBV10-2 and TRBJ2-7, with TRBD1 matching 10 bases. Germline lookup yields CDR1 WSHSY and CDR2 SAAADI. V was clipped by 6 bases and J by 0 bases; unmatched bases: 2. CDR3 length: 14 residues. The CDR3 nucleotides read TGCGCCAGCAGCGGGACAGGGGTCTCCTACGAGCAGTACTTC. It translates to CASSGTGVSYEQYF.

The chain employs TRBV28 and TRBJ2-1; D call uncertain. This CDR3 is 15 amino acids long. From germline, CDR1 is MDHEN and CDR2 SYDVKM. V dropped 4 bases and J dropped 0 bases, with 10 bases sitting between them. The CDR3 sequence is CASSSGGSSYNEQFF. As DNA, the CDR3 is TGTGCCAGCAGTTCTGGCGGAAGCTCCTACAATGAGCAGTTCTTC.